This T cell receptor beta chain was recorded in a study of blood T cell repertoires in COVID-19. Assay used: immunoSEQ multiplex PCR; TCRdb lists only in-frame clones, some missing. The table includes just over 350,000 clones, more than 85% detected once. The study assigned cohorts using participant-reported clinical history. Germline assignment: CDR1 SGHRS and CDR2 YFSETQ. Trimming shortened V by 4 bases and J by 8 bases, and 18 bases separated the two germline ends. This CDR3 spans 15 amino acids. The specimen was PBMCs or T cells enriched from blood (not recorded which). V gene TRBV5-1 combines with J gene TRBJ1-4, with D maybe TRBD1 (6 bases). The receptor was derived from a woman aged 25 to 39 who had recovered from COVID-19. The DNA for the CDR3 is TGCGCCAGCAGCCAAACAGGGAAGGAGAGAGAAAAACTGTTTTTT. This sequence encodes CASSQTGKEREKLFF.